This T cell receptor (beta chain) appears in the sequencing data of a study of CD8 T cells in ankylosing spondylitis. Study-wide results and limits: Disease-associated clones were CD8+ and fairly uncommon in peripheral blood. Disease-linked clones reportedly concentrated significantly in matched ankylosing spondylitis synovial fluid. Characteristic of ankylosing spondylitis blood, it appeared, was a TCR beta motif comprising about eight highly homologous variants. Previous work reported some of these motif variants in the synovial fluid and blood of reactive arthritis.

There are a few counts of this clonotype. Its antigen is unidentified. Quantitative 5'-RACE was performed with molecular barcodes, and it yielded the TCR beta libraries. TCRdb processed the 5' RACE reads anew with MiXCR; each CDR3 protein has one entry. The sample includes fewer than 750,000 distinct CDR3 sequences, under 20% of them seen just once. The receptor was derived from a male donor with ankylosing spondylitis. The sample comprised blood, either unsorted or a sorted T cell fraction (not recorded which).

CDR3: CASSPRTADFYGYTF. For the CDR3, the DNA is TGTGCCAGCAGTCCCCGGACAGCTGACTTTTATGGCTACACCTTC. The chain links TRBV6-1 to TRBJ1-2; D possibly corresponds to TRBD1 (6 bases). The V end was cut by 5 bases, the J end by 5 bases, with 18 bases between. This CDR3 is 15 amino acids long. CDR1 and CDR2 from the germline V gene are MNHNS and SASEGT.